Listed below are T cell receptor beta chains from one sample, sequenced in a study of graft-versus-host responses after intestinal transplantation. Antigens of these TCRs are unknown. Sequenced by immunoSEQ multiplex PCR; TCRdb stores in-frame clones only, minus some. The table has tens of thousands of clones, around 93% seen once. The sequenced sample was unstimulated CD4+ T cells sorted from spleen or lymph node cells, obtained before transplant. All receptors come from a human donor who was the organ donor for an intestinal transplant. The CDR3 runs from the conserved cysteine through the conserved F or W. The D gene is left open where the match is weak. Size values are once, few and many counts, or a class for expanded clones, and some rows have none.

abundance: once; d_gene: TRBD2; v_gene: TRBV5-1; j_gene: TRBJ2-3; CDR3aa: CASSLSAGGTDTQYF; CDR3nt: TGCGCCAGCAGCTTGTCCGCGGGGGGCACAGATACGCAGTATTTT
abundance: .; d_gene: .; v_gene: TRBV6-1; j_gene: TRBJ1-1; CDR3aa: CASSAGTSYTEAFF; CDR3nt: TGTGCCAGCAGCGCCGGGACGTCCTACACTGAAGCTTTCTTT
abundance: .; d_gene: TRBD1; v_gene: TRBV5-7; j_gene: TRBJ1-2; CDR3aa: CASSLDRAFYGYTF; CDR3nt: TGTGCCAGCAGCCTGGACAGGGCCTTCTATGGCTACACCTTC
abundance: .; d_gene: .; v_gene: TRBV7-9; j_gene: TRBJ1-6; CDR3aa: CASRRGEDNSPLHF; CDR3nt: TGTGCCAGCAGGAGGGGGGAGGATAATTCACCCCTCCACTTT
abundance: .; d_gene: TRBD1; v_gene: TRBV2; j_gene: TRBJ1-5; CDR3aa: CASSEGTGHYSNQPQHF; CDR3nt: TGTGCCAGCAGTGAGGGGACAGGTCATTACTCCAATCAGCCCCAGCATTTT
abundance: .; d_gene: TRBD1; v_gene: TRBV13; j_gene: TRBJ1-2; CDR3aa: CASSFRTGAANYGYTF; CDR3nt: TGTGCCAGCAGCTTTCGAACAGGGGCCGCTAACTATGGCTACACCTTC
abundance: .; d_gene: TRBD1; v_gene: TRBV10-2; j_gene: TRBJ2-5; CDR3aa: CAAGTGRRETQYF; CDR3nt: TGCGCCGCCGGGACAGGGCGCAGGGAGACCCAGTACTTC
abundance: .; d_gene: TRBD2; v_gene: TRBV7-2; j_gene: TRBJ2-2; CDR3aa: CASSQFSGGAHTGELFF; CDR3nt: TGTGCCAGCAGCCAATTTAGCGGGGGGGCCCACACCGGGGAGCTGTTTTTT
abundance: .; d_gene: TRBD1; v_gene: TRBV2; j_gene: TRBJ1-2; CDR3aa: CASSKQGNDYGYTF; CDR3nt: TGTGCCAGCAGCAAACAGGGGAACGACTATGGCTACACCTTC
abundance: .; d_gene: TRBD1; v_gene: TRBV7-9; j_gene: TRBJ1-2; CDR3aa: CASSLYTGTGGINYGYTF; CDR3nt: TGTGCCAGCAGCTTATACACCGGGACAGGGGGCATTAACTATGGCTACACCTTC
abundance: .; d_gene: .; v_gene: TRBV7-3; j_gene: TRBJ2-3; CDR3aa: CASSSPTGAGREGTQYF; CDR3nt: TGTGCCAGCAGCTCGCCGACCGGGGCGGGCCGCGAGGGTACGCAGTATTTT